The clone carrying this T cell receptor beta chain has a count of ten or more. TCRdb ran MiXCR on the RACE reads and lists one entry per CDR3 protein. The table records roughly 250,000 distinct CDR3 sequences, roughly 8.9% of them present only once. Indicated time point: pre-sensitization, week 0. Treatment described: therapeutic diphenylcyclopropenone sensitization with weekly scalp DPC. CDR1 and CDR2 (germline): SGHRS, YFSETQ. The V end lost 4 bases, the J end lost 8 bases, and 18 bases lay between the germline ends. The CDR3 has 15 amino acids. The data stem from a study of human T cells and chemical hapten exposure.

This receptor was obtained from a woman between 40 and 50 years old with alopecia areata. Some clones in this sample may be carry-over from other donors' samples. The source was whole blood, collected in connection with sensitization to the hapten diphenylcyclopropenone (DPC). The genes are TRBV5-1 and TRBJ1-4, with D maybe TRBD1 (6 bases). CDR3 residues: CASSVTGAQGEKLFF. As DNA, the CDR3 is TGCGCCAGCAGCGTCACGGGGGCGCAGGGGGAAAAACTGTTTTTT. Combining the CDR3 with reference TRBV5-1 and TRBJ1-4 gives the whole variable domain KAGVTQTPRYLIKTRGQQVTLSCSPISGHRSVSWYQQTPGQGLQFLFEYFSETQRNKGNFPGRFSGRQFSNSRSEMNVSTLELGDSALYLCASSVTGAQGEKLFFGSGTQLSVL.